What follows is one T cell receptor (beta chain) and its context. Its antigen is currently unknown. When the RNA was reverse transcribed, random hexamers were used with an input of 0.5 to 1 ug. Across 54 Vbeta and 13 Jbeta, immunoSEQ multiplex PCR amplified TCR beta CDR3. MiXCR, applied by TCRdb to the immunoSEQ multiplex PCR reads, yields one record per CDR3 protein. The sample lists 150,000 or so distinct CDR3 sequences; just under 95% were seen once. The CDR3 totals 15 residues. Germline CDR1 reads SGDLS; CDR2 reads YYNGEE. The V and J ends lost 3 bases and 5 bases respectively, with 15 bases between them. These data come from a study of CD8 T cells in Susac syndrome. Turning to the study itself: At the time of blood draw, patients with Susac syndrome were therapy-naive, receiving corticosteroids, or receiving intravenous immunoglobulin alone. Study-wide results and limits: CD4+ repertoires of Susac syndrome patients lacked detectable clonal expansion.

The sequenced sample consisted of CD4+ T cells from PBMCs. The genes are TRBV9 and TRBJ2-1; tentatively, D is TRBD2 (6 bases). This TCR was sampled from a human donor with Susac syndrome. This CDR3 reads CASSAGLLAHNEQFF. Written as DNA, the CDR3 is TGTGCCAGCAGCGCGGGACTCCTTGCCCACAATGAGCAGTTCTTC. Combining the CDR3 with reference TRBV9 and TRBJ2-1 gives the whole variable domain DSGVTQTPKHLITATGQRVTLRCSPRSGDLSVYWYQQSLDQGLQFLIQYYNGEERAKGNILERFSAQQFPDLHSELNLSSLELGDSALYFCASSAGLLAHNEQFFGPGTRLTVL.